This T cell receptor (beta chain) was retrieved from a study of T cell clonality in common variable immunodeficiency. A word on this clone: What it binds is not known. The read finishes 3 residues shy of the CDR3 end, and the germline J gene is used to complete it.

CVID subjects were 15 female and roughly 31 male, aged about 8 to 65. Study-wide results and caveats: Shared TCRbeta clones were fewer between CVID subjects than controls. Links between repertoire features and CVID complications were heterogeneity-limited. TCRbeta clonality was increased in CVID versus healthy controls. Fewer deletions and N-nucleotide insertions were reportedly seen in common variable immunodeficiency TCR beta sequences.

V lost 2 bases, J lost 6 bases, and 16 bases lay in between. CDR1 is SGHDT, CDR2 YYEEEE, per germline. There are 15 residues in the CDR3. The protocol was immunoSEQ multiplex PCR, while the TCRdb copy is restricted to in-frame clones and leaves out a portion. The sample has about 26,000 clones, none seen only once. Sequenced: peripheral blood mononuclear cells. The V and J genes are TRBV5-6 and TRBJ2-3; D is possibly TRBD1 (7 bases). The source is a human donor with common variable immunodeficiency. The CDR3 sequence is CASSFRGDSGDTQYF. The CDR3 DNA, read in part, is TGTGCCAGCAGCTTCAGGGGGGACTCTGGCGATACG.